A selection of T cell receptor beta chains follows, all from one sample in a study of technical replicates of blood from a handful of donors. TCRdb keeps only in-frame clones here, not all; method: immunoSEQ multiplex PCR. The repertoire holds 60,000 to 65,000 clones, with around 92% as singletons. Sequences were obtained from PBMCs. These receptors all stem from a human donor in good health. Some clones in this sample may be carry-over from other donors' samples. Each CDR3 is given with its conserved first and last residue. Each record gives: D gene, V gene, J gene, clone size, CDR3 DNA, CDR3 protein. A D gene is named only where the DNA matches it firmly. Clone size is shown for a subset of rows, as once, few, many or a class of expanded clone.

>TRBD2|TRBV9|TRBJ2-7|NA
TGTGCCAGCAGCGTAGCAACGGGGGGCTACGAGCAGTACTTC
CASSVATGGYEQYF
>TRBD2|TRBV15|TRBJ2-1|NA
TGTGCCACCAGCGGGACTAGCGGGGGGGCCATCCACAATGAGCAGTTCTTC
CATSGTSGGAIHNEQFF
>TRBD1|TRBV6-6|TRBJ2-7|once
TGTGCCAGCAGACCGGGACAGGGGGCCTACGAGCAGTACTTC
CASRPGQGAYEQYF
>NA|TRBV2|TRBJ1-1|NA
TGTGCCAGCACACCTTCAGTTGCGACATTTGAGACTGAAGCTTTCTTT
CASTPSVATFETEAFF
>NA|TRBV5-1|TRBJ2-3|once
TGCGCCAGCAGCTTGGAGGCGGGGGCCAGCACAGATACGCAGTATTTT
CASSLEAGASTDTQYF
>TRBD1|TRBV4-2|TRBJ2-1|few
TGTGCCAGCAGCCAAGGGGCACCGGGACAGGGGGCGGATGAGCAGTTCTTC
CASSQGAPGQGADEQFF
>NA|TRBV29-1|TRBJ2-4|NA
TGCAGCGTTCGTCAGGGGAGAGGAAACATTCAGTACTTC
CSVRQGRGNIQYF
>NA|TRBV2|TRBJ1-2|NA
TGTGCCAGCAAGCAGGGCGTCTATGGCTACACCTTC
CASKQGVYGYTF
>NA|TRBV30|TRBJ1-1|NA
TGTGCCTGGAGTGTATCGAAGCGTGGCACTGAAGCTTTCTTT
CAWSVSKRGTEAFF
>TRBD2|TRBV9|TRBJ2-5|NA
TGTGCCAGCAGCGTGACTAGCGGAAGGGAGACCCAGTACTTC
CASSVTSGRETQYF
>NA|TRBV6-5|TRBJ1-2|NA
TGTGCCAGCAGTTACCAGCTAGGCGGTAACTATGGCTACACCTTC
CASSYQLGGNYGYTF
>TRBD1|TRBV6-1|TRBJ1-5|once
TGTGCCAGCAGTAACCGGGACAGGGCTCAGCCCCAGCATTTT
CASSNRDRAQPQHF
>TRBD2|TRBV13|TRBJ2-1|few
TGTGCCAGCAGCGAGTTCCTAGCGGGGGCCCTCACCTACAATGAGCAGTTCTTC
CASSEFLAGALTYNEQFF
>TRBD2|TRBV5-1|TRBJ2-3|NA
TGCGCCAGCAGCCATCTAGCGGGAGGAAGCACAGATACGCAGTATTTT
CASSHLAGGSTDTQYF
>TRBD2|TRBV6-5|TRBJ2-3|NA
TGTGCCAGCGGCAGCGGGGGGCTTGGGACAGATACGCAGTATTTT
CASGSGGLGTDTQYF
>TRBD1|TRBV5-6|TRBJ2-7|NA
TGTGCCAGCAGCTTTTGGACAGGGTTCTACGAGCAGTACTTC
CASSFWTGFYEQYF
>NA|TRBV2|TRBJ1-5|NA
TGTGCCAGCAGTGATCGCCGAGATGGTCAGCCCCAGCATTTT
CASSDRRDGQPQHF
>NA|TRBV4-1|TRBJ2-7|once
TGCGCCAGCAGCCCCCTGGGCCCCTCCTACGAGCAGTACTTC
CASSPLGPSYEQYF
>NA|TRBV29-1|TRBJ1-3|NA
TGCAGCGTTGAGTATCCGGGGGTTGGAAACACCATATATTTT
CSVEYPGVGNTIYF
>TRBD1|TRBV10-3|TRBJ2-2|NA
TGTGCCATCAGTCCGACAGGGGGGGAGCTGTTTTTT
CAISPTGGELFF
>NA|TRBV6-5|TRBJ2-2|once
TGTGCCAGCAGTTACTCGAGTCACCAGGAGCTGTTTTTT
CASSYSSHQELFF
>TRBD2|TRBV2|TRBJ2-7|NA
TGTGCCAGCTTGCAAGCGGGACGCTTCTACGAGCAGTACTTC
CASLQAGRFYEQYF
>NA|TRBV2|TRBJ1-2|NA
TGTGCCAGCAGTGAAGACAGAAACTATGGCTACACCTTC
CASSEDRNYGYTF
>TRBD1|TRBV4-2|TRBJ1-3|NA
TGTGCCAGCACGCGGTCGGGACAGGGCTCTGGAAACACCATATATTTT
CASTRSGQGSGNTIYF
>NA|TRBV7-2|TRBJ1-4|NA
TGTGCCAGCAGGAGAGGGGGGGCCCGCAATGAAAAACTGTTTTTT
CASRRGGARNEKLFF
>TRBD1|TRBV6-1|TRBJ2-6|once
TGTGCCAGCAGGTCAGGGGGCTCTGGGGCCAACGTCCTGACTTTC
CASRSGGSGANVLTF
>TRBD1|TRBV2|TRBJ2-2|NA
TGTGCCAGCAGAGACAGGGGTGACGGGGAGCTGTTTTTT
CASRDRGDGELFF
>NA|TRBV10-3|TRBJ2-7|once
TGTGCCATCAGTGAACGGGAGCTCTCCTACGAGCAGTACTTC
CAISERELSYEQYF
>TRBD2|TRBV7-9|TRBJ2-3|NA
TGTGCCAGCAGCCCGCTGACTAGCGGGACACCCTCTAGCACAGATACGCAGTATTTT
CASSPLTSGTPSSTDTQYF
>TRBD1|TRBV7-8|TRBJ2-7|NA
TGTGCCAGCAGGACAGGGGGACGGGGGGACGAGCAGTACTTC
CASRTGGRGDEQYF
>NA|TRBV7-2|TRBJ2-3|NA
TGTGCCAGCAGCTTAGCTTTGGGAGGCGCAGATACGCAGTATTTT
CASSLALGGADTQYF
>TRBD2|TRBV7-2|TRBJ2-2|NA
TGTGCCAGCAGCTTAGCCCCTAGCGGGAGCACCGGGGAGCTGTTTTTT
CASSLAPSGSTGELFF
>NA|TRBV5-4|TRBJ2-7|NA
TGTGCCAGCAGCATCTCGGGGAATTACGAGCAGTACTTC
CASSISGNYEQYF
>TRBD1|TRBV27|TRBJ2-7|NA
TGTGCCAGCAGCGATCCCCGACAGGGGCTCTACGAGCAGTACTTC
CASSDPRQGLYEQYF
>NA|TRBV6-1|TRBJ2-2|few
TGTGCCAGCAGTGTACAGGGTTCGGCCGGGGAGCTGTTTTTT
CASSVQGSAGELFF
>NA|TRBV7-8|TRBJ2-5|NA
TGTGCCAGCAGCTTAGCCGCGGCTGGGGAGACCCAGTACTTC
CASSLAAAGETQYF
>NA|TRBV7-8|TRBJ2-5|NA
TGTGCCAGCAGCCCTATAGCGGACCTTAAAGAGACCCAGTACTTC
CASSPIADLKETQYF
>TRBD2|TRBV7-2|TRBJ2-7|NA
TGTGCCAGCAGCTATGCCGGGACTAGCGGGGGCTACGAGCAGTACTTC
CASSYAGTSGGYEQYF
>NA|TRBV6-1|TRBJ1-2|NA
TGTGCCAGCAGAGAACGGGGGGCCTATGGCTACACCTTC
CASRERGAYGYTF
>NA|TRBV5-6|TRBJ2-5|NA
TGTGCCAGCAGCTTATATAATATGGGGGGAGAGACCCAGTACTTC
CASSLYNMGGETQYF
>TRBD1|TRBV4-2|TRBJ2-7|NA
TGTGCCAGCAGCCAGGATGGGGACAGGGGGAGTGAGCAGTACTTC
CASSQDGDRGSEQYF
>TRBD2|TRBV2|TRBJ2-1|NA
TGTGCCAGCCGCGTGGTAGCGGGAGGTGAGCAGTTCTTC
CASRVVAGGEQFF
>NA|TRBV6-1|TRBJ1-2|NA
TGTGCCAGCAGTGCGATTGCGGGGGGATCCCGCGCCTTC
CASSAIAGGSRAF
>TRBD1|TRBV5-6|TRBJ1-2|NA
TGTGCCAGCAGACACAAGGACAGGGGCCCCTATGGCTACACCTTC
CASRHKDRGPYGYTF
>NA|TRBV19|TRBJ1-3|NA
TGTGCCAGTAGTTCCGGGACAACAAGCTCTGGAAACACCATATATTTT
CASSSGTTSSGNTIYF
>NA|TRBV15|TRBJ2-7|NA
TGTGCCACCAGCAGAGGAGACAGTTCCAGCTCCTACGAGCAGTACTTC
CATSRGDSSSSYEQYF
>TRBD2|TRBV5-8|TRBJ2-1|NA
TGTGCCAGCAGCTTGGGACTAGCGGGAGTGGTAGAGCAGTTCTTC
CASSLGLAGVVEQFF
>TRBD1|TRBV19|TRBJ1-5|NA
TGTGCCAGTAGACAAGGGGGGGACAGGGTGCGTCAGCCCCAGCATTTT
CASRQGGDRVRQPQHF
>TRBD1|TRBV9|TRBJ1-3|NA
TGTGCCAGCAGCGGCAGGGGGCTTGGAAACACCATATATTTT
CASSGRGLGNTIYF
>NA|TRBV11-2|TRBJ2-3|NA
TGTGCCAGCAGCCGGGTCTGGGGCGCAGATACGCAGTATTTT
CASSRVWGADTQYF
>TRBD2|TRBV7-2|TRBJ2-5|NA
TGTGCCAGCAGCTATAGGACTAGCGGGGGGGGTGAGACCCAGTACTTC
CASSYRTSGGGETQYF
>NA|TRBV7-9|TRBJ2-2|once
TGTGCCAGCCGCGACGGTAGCGGGAACACCGGGGAGCTGTTTTTT
CASRDGSGNTGELFF
>TRBD2|TRBV2|TRBJ2-3|NA
TGTGCCAGCAGTGAAGCACTAGCGGTCACAGATACGCAGTATTTT
CASSEALAVTDTQYF
>NA|TRBV14|TRBJ2-5|NA
TGTGCCAGCAGCCAAGTCGGCCAGGGTAGAGGGACCCAGTACTTC
CASSQVGQGRGTQYF
>NA|TRBV4-3|TRBJ1-4|NA
TGCGCCAGCAGCCAGACTCTCTCGGAAGAAAAACTGTTTTTT
CASSQTLSEEKLFF